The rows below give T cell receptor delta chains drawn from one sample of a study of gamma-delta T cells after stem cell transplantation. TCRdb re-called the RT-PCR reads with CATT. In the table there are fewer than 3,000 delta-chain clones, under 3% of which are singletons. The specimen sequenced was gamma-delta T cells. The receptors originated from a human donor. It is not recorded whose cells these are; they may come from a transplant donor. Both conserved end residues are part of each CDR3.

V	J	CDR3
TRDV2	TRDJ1	CACDGLLGDSTDKLIF
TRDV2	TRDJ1	CACDTLNPPILGAVYTDKLIF
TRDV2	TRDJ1	CACEELGDRTDKLIF
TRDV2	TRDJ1	CACDTGGLGDTAGKLIF
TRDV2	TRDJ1	CAYDLLGDTRLDTDKLIF
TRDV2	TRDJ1	CACDTLAQAGGYGGTDKLIF
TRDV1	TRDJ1	CALGEPPLLVREYTDKLIF
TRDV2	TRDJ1	CACDTQGLGDTYTDKLIF
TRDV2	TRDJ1	CACDTVLVEGLTDKLIF
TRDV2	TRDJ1	CACDVLGDTSDRSDKLIF
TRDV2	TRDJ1	CACEPMGDTLGRTDKLIF
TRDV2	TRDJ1	CASYGVGDTLTDKLIF
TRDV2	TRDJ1	CACDILLGDTQTDKLIF
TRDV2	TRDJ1	CACDSVLGDFNTDKLIF